Presented here are 25 T cell receptor beta chains from one specimen sequenced in a study of a mutant IDH1 vaccine in newly diagnosed glioma. Time point meaning: baseline, week 1 (first vaccination visit). Treatment given: pre-vaccination baseline after standard-of-care therapy. TCRdb's table, derived via immunoSEQ multiplex PCR, lists solely in-frame clones and lacks some. The sample lists approximately 25,000 clones; roughly 93% were seen once. The material sequenced was PBMCs, taken from a glioma patient treated with radiotherapy, temozolomide or both. The source of these receptors is a man between 35 and 55 years old with glioma.

The chain links TRBV9 to TRBJ2-5, with 7 bases aligning to TRBD2. Germline CDR1 SGDLS, CDR2 YYNGEE. Unmatched junction bases numbered 5, after V lost 3 bases and J lost 3 bases. This CDR3 is 14 amino acids long. The CDR3 DNA is TGTGCCAGCAGCGCCCGGGGGGTCGAAGAGACCCAGTACTTC. This gives the protein CASSARGVEETQYF. Supplemented by reference TRBV9 and TRBJ2-5, the full variable domain reads DSGVTQTPKHLITATGQRVTLRCSPRSGDLSVYWYQQSLDQGLQFLIQYYNGEERAKGNILERFSAQQFPDLHSELNLSSLELGDSALYFCASSARGVEETQYFGPGTRLLVL.

The chain recombines TRBV29-1 with TRBJ2-3; weak D call: TRBD2 (6 bases). V was cut by 7 bases and J by 3 bases, with 17 bases left in between. CDR3 length: 14 residues. Germline CDR1 SQVTM, CDR2 ANQGSEA. DNA for the CDR3: TGCAGCGGATCAGGGAGGAGTGGAACAGATACGCAGTATTTT. It translates to CSGSGRSGTDTQYF.

J is TRBJ1-2 and V is TRBV18; TRBD1 matches 11 bases. CDR1 and CDR2 from the germline V gene are KGHSH and LQKENI. V was pared by 3 bases and J by 2 bases, with 17 bases of the junction left unmatched. The CDR3 covers 20 residues. CDR3 bases: TGTGCCAGCTCACCCCCGAAGGGGGGACAGGGGGAGTCTACGAACTATGGCTACACCTTC. This gives the protein CASSPPKGGQGESTNYGYTF.

V and J are TRBV5-4 and TRBJ1-1; the D gene is possibly TRBD1 (5 bases). The CDR3 has 14 amino acids. In germline, CDR1 is SGHNT, CDR2 YYREEE (reference sequence). V was trimmed by 3 bases and J by 0 bases, leaving 9 bases between them. The CDR3 DNA follows: TGTGCCAGCAGCTGGGACCGACTGAACACTGAAGCTTTCTTT. Its translation: CASSWDRLNTEAFF.

This chain joins TRBV18 and TRBJ1-6; tentatively, D is TRBD1 (5 bases). V lost 3 bases to trimming and J lost 6 bases, with 21 bases between them. Germline lookup yields CDR1 KGHSH and CDR2 LQKENI. The CDR3 has 18 amino acids. CDR3 nucleotide sequence: TGTGCCAGCTCACCTGTGTGGGGCTACCCCGGACCTAATTCACCCCTCCACTTT. This translates into CASSPVWGYPGPNSPLHF.

This chain connects TRBV4-1 to TRBJ1-5; no firm D call. Trimming took off 4 bases at V and 4 bases at J, with 11 bases between the two ends. The CDR3 totals 14 residues. In germline, CDR1 is MGHRA, CDR2 YSYEKL. In DNA, the CDR3 is TGCGCCAGCAGCCCTGGGCAGGCAAATCAGCCCCAGCATTTT. Translated: CASSPGQANQPQHF.

The chain carries TRBV11-1 and TRBJ1-2; possible D gene TRBD1, 6 bases. Trimming removed 0 bases from V and 8 bases from J, with 10 bases in between. Germline assignment: CDR1 SGHAT and CDR2 FQDESV (reference sequence). The CDR3 covers 13 residues. The CDR3 bases are TGTGCCAGCAGCTTAGCCGGGGGCGGAGGCTACACCTTC. Protein: CASSLAGGGGYTF.

This clone has a single count. The chain employs TRBV27 and TRBJ1-2, with a possible D match to TRBD1 (6 bases). Germline V CDR1 and CDR2: MNHEY, SMNVEV (reference sequence). The CDR3 consists of 14 residues. The ends were cut back, 3 bases at V and 4 bases at J, with 12 bases in the middle. CDR3 sequence reads: CASSFSGAGYGYTF. CDR3 DNA: TGTGCCAGCAGTTTTTCGGGGGCAGGCTATGGCTACACCTTC.

The chain recombines TRBV27 with TRBJ2-7, with D perhaps TRBD1 (6 bases). CDR1 is MNHEY, CDR2 SMNVEV, per germline (reference sequence). There are 13 residues in the CDR3. V gave up 5 bases and J gave up 7 bases, with 15 bases separating them. CDR3 nucleotide sequence: TGTGCCAGCAGTAACAGGGTTTGGGGGGAGCAGTACTTC. Its translation: CASSNRVWGEQYF.

The V call is TRBV4-2, the J call TRBJ1-1, with TRBD1 matching 7 bases. V was pared by 2 bases and J by 5 bases, with 11 bases of the junction left unmatched. The length of the CDR3 is 16 residues. CDR1 LGHNA and CDR2 YNFKEQ come from the germline V gene. This chain's CDR3 is CASSQRPQGEVTEAFF. In DNA form, the CDR3 reads TGTGCCAGCAGCCAAAGGCCGCAGGGGGAGGTGACTGAAGCTTTCTTT.

The chain carries TRBV7-8 and TRBJ1-5; D gene unclear. CDR3 length: 15 residues. V gave up 1 base and J gave up 5 bases, with 12 bases separating them. Germline-derived CDR1 and CDR2 are SGHVS and FQNEAQ. The CDR3 region has the DNA TGTGCCAGCAGCTTAGAAGCGGGTCGGGATCAGCCCCAGCATTTT. It codes for CASSLEAGRDQPQHF.

The chain recombines TRBV11-2 with TRBJ1-1; D is unclear. The CDR3 extends over 13 amino acids. V lost 3 bases and J 1 base, leaving 6 bases between the germline ends. CDR1 is SGHAT and CDR2 is FQNNGV in the germline V gene. The CDR3 DNA follows: TGTGCCAGCAGCTTCTCAGCGAACACTGAAGCTTTCTTT. It encodes CASSFSANTEAFF.

The CDR3 DNA reads as TGTGCCAGCAGCTCCGGGACTAGCGGCGGTGAGCAGTACTTC. Protein product: CASSSGTSGGEQYF. The V and J genes are TRBV7-6 and TRBJ2-7, with 11 bases aligning to TRBD2. The CDR3 is 14 residues long. V shed 4 bases, J shed 7 bases, and the junction held 6 bases outside the gene matches. CDR1 SGHVS and CDR2 FNYEAQ come from the germline V gene.

This clone was seen only once. The chain is built from TRBV4-1 and TRBJ2-5; D is uncertain. The J call may be wrong; the DNA end is better matched by TRBJ2-7. Germline V CDR1 and CDR2: MGHRA, YSYEKL. The CDR3 runs 13 residues. The DNA of the CDR3 is TGCGCCAGCAGCCAAGTCCTCTCCTACGAGCAGTACTTC. This sequence encodes CASSQVLSYEQYF.

CDR3 coding DNA: TGTGCCAGCAGCTTAACAGGGGGGAGCAATCAGCCCCAGCATTTT. This codes for CASSLTGGSNQPQHF. The V and J genes are TRBV7-6 and TRBJ1-5; 8 bases agree with TRBD1. The CDR3 is made up of 15 amino acids. With 2 bases clipped from V and 1 base from J, the junction kept 1 base outside the gene matches. In germline, CDR1 is SGHVS, CDR2 FNYEAQ.

The CDR3 coding sequence is TGTGCCTGGAGCCAACGGACAGGCGTTAATCAGCCCCAGCATTTT. It yields the protein CAWSQRTGVNQPQHF. The V and J genes are TRBV30 and TRBJ1-5; 7 nucleotides agree with TRBD1. The V gene's germline CDR1 is GTSNPN and CDR2 SVGIG (reference sequence). The V gene end was trimmed by 3 bases and the J gene end by 4 bases; junction bases not matched to a gene: 9. The CDR3 runs 15 residues.

The chain joins TRBV5-1 to TRBJ2-3; 7 nucleotides match TRBD2. J lost 1 base, V lost 1 base, and 0 bases had no gene match. From germline, CDR1 is SGHRS and CDR2 YFSETQ. This CDR3 spans 14 amino acids. The CDR3 here is CASSLSGGTDTQYF. The CDR3 DNA is TGCGCCAGCAGCTTGAGCGGGGGCACAGATACGCAGTATTTT.

V and J are TRBV9 and TRBJ2-2, with a possible D match to TRBD2 (6 bases). V lost 3 bases and J lost 3, with 15 bases in between. This CDR3 is 16 amino acids long. Looked up from germline, CDR1 is SGDLS and CDR2 is YYNGEE. The CDR3 region is CASSGYSGQDTGELFF. The CDR3 coding sequence is TGTGCCAGCAGCGGATATAGCGGTCAGGACACCGGGGAGCTGTTTTTT.

The rearrangement uses TRBV27 and TRBJ2-1; 13 positions match TRBD2. J was trimmed by 7 bases and V by 7 bases; bases with no gene match: 10. Germline-derived CDR1 and CDR2 are MNHEY and SMNVEV (reference sequence). The CDR3 totals 16 residues. Here the CDR3 reads CASTTIPGLAGNEQFF. The CDR3 DNA sequence: TGTGCCAGCACCACCATTCCGGGACTAGCGGGGAATGAGCAGTTCTTC.

This clone was counted a single time. The gene calls are TRBV7-2 and TRBJ1-2; 11 nucleotides align to TRBD1. J was trimmed by 8 bases and V by 3 bases; bases with no gene match: 5. Germline V CDR1 and CDR2: SGHTA, FQGNSA. This CDR3 has 14 residues. CDR3 in amino acids: CASSFGQGALGYTF. The CDR3 DNA reads TGTGCCAGCAGCTTCGGACAGGGGGCGCTCGGCTACACCTTC.

V usage is TRBV5-1 and J usage is TRBJ2-7; maybe TRBD2 (5 bases). The V end lost 4 bases, the J end lost 6 bases, and 17 bases lay between the germline ends. Per the germline V gene, CDR1 is SGHRS and CDR2 is YFSETQ. The CDR3 totals 14 residues. The CDR3 spells CASSPLGVGSEQYF. In DNA, the CDR3 is TGCGCCAGCAGCCCCCTTGGGGTAGGGAGCGAGCAGTACTTC.

The chain employs TRBV9 and TRBJ2-6, with D maybe TRBD2 (6 bases). The CDR3 extends over 17 amino acids. V gave up 1 base and J gave up 0 bases, with 11 bases separating them. Germline CDR1 SGDLS, CDR2 YYNGEE. The CDR3 reads CASSVPGGYSGANVLTF. For the CDR3, the DNA is TGTGCCAGCAGCGTACCCGGGGGTTACTCTGGGGCCAACGTCCTGACTTTC.

As DNA, the CDR3 is TGCGCCAGCAGCCTCCGTGCTAGCGGGAGCCCAGATACGCAGTATTTT. It is translated as CASSLRASGSPDTQYF. The chain has TRBV5-1 and TRBJ2-3, with 10 bases lining up with TRBD2. J gave up 4 bases and V 4 bases, and 9 bases lay outside the gene matches. Germline assignment: CDR1 SGHRS and CDR2 YFSETQ. The length of the CDR3 is 16 residues.

The chain recombines TRBV7-9 with TRBJ2-7; 8 bases match TRBD1. The junction had 4 bases not matched to a gene; V was cut back by 3 bases and J by 3 bases. The CDR3 has 14 amino acids. From germline, CDR1 is SEHNR and CDR2 FQNEAQ (reference sequence). The CDR3 sequence is CASSLTGVFYEQYF. CDR3 coding DNA: TGTGCCAGCAGCTTGACAGGGGTATTCTACGAGCAGTACTTC.

The chain has TRBV6-6 and TRBJ1-2; possible D gene TRBD1, 6 bases. V gave up 5 bases and J gave up 4 bases, with 14 bases separating them. The germline V gene has CDR1 MNHNY and CDR2 SVGAGI (reference sequence). The length of the CDR3 is 14 residues. The DNA for the CDR3 is TGTGCCAGCAGTACCGGTGAAGGGGGCTATGGCTACACCTTC. Its protein is CASSTGEGGYGYTF.